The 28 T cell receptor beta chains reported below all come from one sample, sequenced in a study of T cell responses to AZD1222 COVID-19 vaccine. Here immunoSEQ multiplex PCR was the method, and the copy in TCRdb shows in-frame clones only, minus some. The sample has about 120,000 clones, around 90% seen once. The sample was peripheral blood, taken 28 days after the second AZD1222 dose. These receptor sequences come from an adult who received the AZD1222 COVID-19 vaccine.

The CDR3 nucleotides read TGTGCCAGCAGTGACCCTTTTTTTAGCTCTGGAAACACCATATATTTT. It is translated as CASSDPFFSSGNTIYF. The V call is TRBV6-1, the J call TRBJ1-3; no clear D gene. The germline V gene has CDR1 MNHNS and CDR2 SASEGT. CDR3 length equals 16 residues. V was cut by 3 bases and J by 0 bases, with 12 bases left in between.

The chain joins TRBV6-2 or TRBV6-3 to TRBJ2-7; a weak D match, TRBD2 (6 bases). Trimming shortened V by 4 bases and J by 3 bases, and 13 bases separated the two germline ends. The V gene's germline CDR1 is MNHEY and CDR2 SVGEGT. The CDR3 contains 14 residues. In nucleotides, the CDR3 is TGTGCCAGCAGTTTGGGGGGATCAAACTACGAGCAGTACTTC. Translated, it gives CASSLGGSNYEQYF.

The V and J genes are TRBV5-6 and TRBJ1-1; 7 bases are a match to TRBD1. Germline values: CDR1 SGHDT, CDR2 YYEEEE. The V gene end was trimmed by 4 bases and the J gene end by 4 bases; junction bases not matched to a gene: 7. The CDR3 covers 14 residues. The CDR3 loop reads CASSGPGGGTEAFF. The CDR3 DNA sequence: TGTGCCAGCAGCGGGCCAGGGGGTGGCACTGAAGCTTTCTTT.

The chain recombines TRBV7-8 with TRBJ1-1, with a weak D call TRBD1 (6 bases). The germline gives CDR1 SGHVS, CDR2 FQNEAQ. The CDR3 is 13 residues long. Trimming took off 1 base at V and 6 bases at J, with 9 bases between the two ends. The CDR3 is CASSLEGEAEAFF. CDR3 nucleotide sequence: TGTGCCAGCAGCTTAGAGGGGGAGGCTGAAGCTTTCTTT.

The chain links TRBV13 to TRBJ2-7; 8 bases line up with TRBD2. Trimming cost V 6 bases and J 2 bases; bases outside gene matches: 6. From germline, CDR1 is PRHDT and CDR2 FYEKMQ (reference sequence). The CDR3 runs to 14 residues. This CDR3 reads CASSLSGGPYEQYF. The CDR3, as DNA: TGTGCCAGCAGTCTGTCGGGGGGGCCCTACGAGCAGTACTTC.

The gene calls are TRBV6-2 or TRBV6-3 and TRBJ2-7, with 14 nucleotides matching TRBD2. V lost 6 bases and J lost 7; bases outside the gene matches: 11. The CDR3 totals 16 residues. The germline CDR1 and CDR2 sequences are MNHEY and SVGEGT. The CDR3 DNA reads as TGTGCCAGCAGCGACTGGACTAGCGGGGGGTCTCAAGAGCAGTACTTC. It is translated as CASSDWTSGGSQEQYF.

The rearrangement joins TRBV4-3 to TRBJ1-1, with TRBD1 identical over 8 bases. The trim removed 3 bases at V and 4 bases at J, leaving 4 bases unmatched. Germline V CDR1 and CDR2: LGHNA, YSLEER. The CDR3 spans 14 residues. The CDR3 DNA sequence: TGCGCCAGCAGCCATAGGACAGGGATCACTGAAGCTTTCTTT. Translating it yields CASSHRTGITEAFF.

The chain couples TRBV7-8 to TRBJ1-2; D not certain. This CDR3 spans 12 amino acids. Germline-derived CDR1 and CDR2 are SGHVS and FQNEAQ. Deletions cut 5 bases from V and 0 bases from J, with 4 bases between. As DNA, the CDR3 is TGTGCCAGCAGCCAGCCTAACTATGGCTACACCTTC. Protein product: CASSQPNYGYTF. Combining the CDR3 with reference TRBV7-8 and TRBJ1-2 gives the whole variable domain GAGVSQSPRYKVAKRGQDVALRCDPISGHVSLFWYQQALGQGPEFLTYFQNEAQLDKSGLPSDRFFAERPEGSVSTLKIQRTQQEDSAVYLCASSQPNYGYTFGSGTRLTVV.

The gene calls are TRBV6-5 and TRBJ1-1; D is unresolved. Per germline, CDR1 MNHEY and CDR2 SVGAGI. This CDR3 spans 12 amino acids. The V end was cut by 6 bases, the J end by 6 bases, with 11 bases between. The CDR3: CASSSEVAEAFF. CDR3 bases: TGTGCCAGCAGCTCTGAGGTCGCTGAAGCTTTCTTT.

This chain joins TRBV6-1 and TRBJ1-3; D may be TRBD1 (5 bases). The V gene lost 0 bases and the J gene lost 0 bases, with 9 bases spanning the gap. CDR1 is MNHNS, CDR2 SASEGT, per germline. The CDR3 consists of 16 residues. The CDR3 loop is CASSEAGGSSGNTIYF. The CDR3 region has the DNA TGTGCCAGCAGTGAAGCTGGGGGGAGCTCTGGAAACACCATATATTTT.

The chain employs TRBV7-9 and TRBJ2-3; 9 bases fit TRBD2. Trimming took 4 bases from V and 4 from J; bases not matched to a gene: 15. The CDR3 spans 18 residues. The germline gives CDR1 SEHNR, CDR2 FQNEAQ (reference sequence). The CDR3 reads CASSSPMREGRVADTQYF. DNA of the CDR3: TGTGCCAGCAGCTCGCCGATGCGGGAGGGCCGCGTCGCAGATACGCAGTATTTT.

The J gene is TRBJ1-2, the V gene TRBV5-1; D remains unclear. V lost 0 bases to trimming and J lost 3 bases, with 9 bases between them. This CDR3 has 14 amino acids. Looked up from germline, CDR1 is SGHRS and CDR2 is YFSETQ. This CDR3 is CASSLVRVDYGYTF. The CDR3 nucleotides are TGCGCCAGCAGCTTGGTGCGGGTCGACTATGGCTACACCTTC.

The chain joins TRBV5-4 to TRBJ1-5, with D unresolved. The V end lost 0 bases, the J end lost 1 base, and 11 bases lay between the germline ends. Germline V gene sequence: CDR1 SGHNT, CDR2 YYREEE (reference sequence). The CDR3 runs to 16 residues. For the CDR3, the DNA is TGTGCCAGCAGCTTGGGCCCCGTCGGGAGCAATCAGCCCCAGCATTTT. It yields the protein CASSLGPVGSNQPQHF.

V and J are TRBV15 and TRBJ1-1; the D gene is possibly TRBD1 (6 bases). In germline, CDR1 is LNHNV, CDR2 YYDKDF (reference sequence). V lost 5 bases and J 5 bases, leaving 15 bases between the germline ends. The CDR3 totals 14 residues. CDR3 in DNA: TGTGCCACCAGCCCGCCGGAGGGGGGGACTGAAGCTTTCTTT. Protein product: CATSPPEGGTEAFF. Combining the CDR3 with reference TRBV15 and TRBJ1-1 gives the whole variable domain DAMVIQNPRYQVTQFGKPVTLSCSQTLNHNVMYWYQQKSSQAPKLLFHYYDKDFNNEADTPDNFQSRRPNTSFCFLDIRSPGLGDTAMYLCATSPPEGGTEAFFGQGTRLTVV.

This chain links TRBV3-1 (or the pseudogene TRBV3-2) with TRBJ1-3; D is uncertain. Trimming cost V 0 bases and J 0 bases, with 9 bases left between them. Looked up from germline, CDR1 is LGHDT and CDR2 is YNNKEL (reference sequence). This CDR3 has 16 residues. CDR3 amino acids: CASSQERLSSGNTIYF. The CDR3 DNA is TGTGCCAGCAGCCAAGAACGCCTGTCCTCTGGAAACACCATATATTTT.

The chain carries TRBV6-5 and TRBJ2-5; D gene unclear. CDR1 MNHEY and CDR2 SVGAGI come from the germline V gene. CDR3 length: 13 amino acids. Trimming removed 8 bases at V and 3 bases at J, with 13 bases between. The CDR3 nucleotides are TGTGCCAGCGAAGTGGAACAGAAAGAGACCCAGTACTTC. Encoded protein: CASEVEQKETQYF.

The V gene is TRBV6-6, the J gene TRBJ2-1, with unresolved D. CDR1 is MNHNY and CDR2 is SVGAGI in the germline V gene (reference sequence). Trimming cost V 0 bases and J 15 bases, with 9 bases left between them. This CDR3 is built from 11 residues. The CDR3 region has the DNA TGTGCCAGCAGTTACTCGAAACTGGCGTTCTTC. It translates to CASSYSKLAFF.

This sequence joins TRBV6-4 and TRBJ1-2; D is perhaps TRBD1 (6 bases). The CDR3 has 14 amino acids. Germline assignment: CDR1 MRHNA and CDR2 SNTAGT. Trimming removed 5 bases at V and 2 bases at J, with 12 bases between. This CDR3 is CASSPGQENYGYTF. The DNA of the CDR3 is TGTGCCAGCAGTCCGGGACAAGAAAACTATGGCTACACCTTC.

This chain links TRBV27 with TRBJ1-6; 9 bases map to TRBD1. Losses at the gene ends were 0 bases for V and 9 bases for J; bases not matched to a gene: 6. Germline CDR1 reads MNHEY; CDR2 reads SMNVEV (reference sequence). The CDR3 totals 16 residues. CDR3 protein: CASSLSGGTGSSPLHF. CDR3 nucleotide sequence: TGTGCCAGCAGTTTATCAGGGGGGACAGGGAGTTCACCCCTCCACTTT.

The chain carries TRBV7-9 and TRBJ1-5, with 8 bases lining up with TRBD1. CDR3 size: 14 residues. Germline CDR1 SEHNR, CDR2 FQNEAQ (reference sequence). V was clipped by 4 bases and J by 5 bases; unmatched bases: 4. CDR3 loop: CASSSDRVDQPQHF. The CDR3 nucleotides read TGTGCCAGCAGCTCGGACAGGGTGGATCAGCCCCAGCATTTT.

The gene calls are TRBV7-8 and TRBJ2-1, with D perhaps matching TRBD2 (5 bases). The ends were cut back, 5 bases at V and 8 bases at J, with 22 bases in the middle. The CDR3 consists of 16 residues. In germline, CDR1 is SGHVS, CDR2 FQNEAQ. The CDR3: CASSLRRKEGVDEQFF. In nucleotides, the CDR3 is TGTGCCAGCAGCCTGAGGAGGAAGGAAGGTGTCGATGAGCAGTTCTTC.

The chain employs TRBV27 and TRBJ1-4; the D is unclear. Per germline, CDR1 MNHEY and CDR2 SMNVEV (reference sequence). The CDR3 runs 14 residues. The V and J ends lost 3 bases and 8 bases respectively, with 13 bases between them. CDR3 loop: CASSFGLPGEKLFF. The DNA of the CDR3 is TGTGCCAGCAGTTTTGGCCTACCGGGGGAAAAACTGTTTTTT.

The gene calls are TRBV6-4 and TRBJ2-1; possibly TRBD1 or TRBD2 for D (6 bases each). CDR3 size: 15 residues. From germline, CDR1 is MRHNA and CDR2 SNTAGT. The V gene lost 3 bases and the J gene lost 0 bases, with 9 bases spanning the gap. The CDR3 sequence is CASSERGDSYNEQFF. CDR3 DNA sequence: TGTGCCAGCAGTGAGAGGGGGGACTCCTACAATGAGCAGTTCTTC.

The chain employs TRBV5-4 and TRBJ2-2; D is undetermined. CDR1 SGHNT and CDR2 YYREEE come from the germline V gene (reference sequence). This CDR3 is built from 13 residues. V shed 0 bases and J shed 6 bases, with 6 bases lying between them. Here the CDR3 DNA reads TGTGCCAGCAGCTTGGGGGCGGCCGGGGAGCTGTTTTTT. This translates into CASSLGAAGELFF.

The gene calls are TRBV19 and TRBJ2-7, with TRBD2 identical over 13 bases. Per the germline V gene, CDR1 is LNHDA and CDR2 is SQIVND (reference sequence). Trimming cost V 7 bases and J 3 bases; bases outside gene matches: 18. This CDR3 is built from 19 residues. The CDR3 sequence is CASTPAGTSGARRDYEQYF. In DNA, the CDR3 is TGTGCCAGTACCCCTGCCGGGACTAGCGGGGCCCGTCGGGACTACGAGCAGTACTTC.

The CDR3 reads CASSSAKGAENTEAFF. For the CDR3, the DNA is TGTGCCAGCAGCTCGGCTAAAGGGGCGGAGAACACTGAAGCTTTCTTT. V and J are TRBV7-2 and TRBJ1-1, with a tentative D call TRBD1 (5 bases). V lost 4 bases and J lost 1, with 16 bases in between. The CDR3 spans 16 residues. The germline V gene has CDR1 SGHTA and CDR2 FQGNSA.

The chain's CDR3 is CASSPRRGNEQFF. CDR3 nucleotides: TGTGCCAGCAGTCCCCGGCGGGGCAATGAGCAGTTCTTC. The chain links TRBV27 to TRBJ2-1; possible D gene TRBD2, 6 bases. The CDR3 loop spans 13 amino acids. Trimming took 5 bases from V and 6 from J, leaving 11 bases between them. Per the germline V gene, CDR1 is MNHEY and CDR2 is SMNVEV (reference sequence).

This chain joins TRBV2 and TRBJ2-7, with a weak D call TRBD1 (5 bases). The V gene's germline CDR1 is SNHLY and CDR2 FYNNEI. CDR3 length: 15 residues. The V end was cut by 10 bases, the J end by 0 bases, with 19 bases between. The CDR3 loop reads CATHYGHQSSYEQYF. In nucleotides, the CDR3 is TGTGCCACTCATTACGGACACCAAAGCTCCTACGAGCAGTACTTC.